Included here is one T cell receptor (beta chain) sequence, with context. The V gene's germline CDR1 is MGHRA and CDR2 YSYEKL. Trimming cost V 2 bases and J 6 bases, with 10 bases left between them. There are 14 residues in the CDR3. Peripheral blood CD8+ and CD4+ T cells were profiled by TCR beta sequencing. The TEMRA cells underwent FACS enrichment, while the CD8+ and CD4+ T cells underwent negative isolation. The data were obtained in a study of CD8 T cells in Susac syndrome. The authors reverse transcribed roughly 0.5 to 1 ug RNA with random hexamers. Amplification of TCR beta CDR3 spanned 54 Vbeta and 13 Jbeta via immunoSEQ multiplex PCR. TCRdb redid the calling of the immunoSEQ multiplex PCR reads with MiXCR, one entry per CDR3 protein. The sample lists approximately 210,000 distinct CDR3 sequences, about 95% occurring once.

The receptor was isolated from a human donor with multiple sclerosis. This chain links TRBV4-1 with TRBJ2-2; no firm D call. Sequenced input: CD4+ T cells from PBMCs. CDR3 sequence: CASSQLTIPGELFF. In DNA form, the CDR3 reads TGCGCCAGCAGCCAATTAACTATCCCCGGGGAGCTGTTTTTT.